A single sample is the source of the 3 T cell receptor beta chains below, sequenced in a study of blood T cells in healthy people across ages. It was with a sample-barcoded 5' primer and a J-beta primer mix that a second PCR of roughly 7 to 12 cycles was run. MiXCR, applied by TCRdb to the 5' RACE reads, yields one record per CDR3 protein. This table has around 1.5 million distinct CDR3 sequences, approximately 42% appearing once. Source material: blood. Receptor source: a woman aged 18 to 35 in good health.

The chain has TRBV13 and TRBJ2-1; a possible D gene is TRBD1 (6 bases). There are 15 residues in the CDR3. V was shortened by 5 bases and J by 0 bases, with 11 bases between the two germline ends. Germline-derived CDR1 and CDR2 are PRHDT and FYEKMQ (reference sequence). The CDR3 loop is CASSPYRVSYNEQFF. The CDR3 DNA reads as TGTGCCAGCAGCCCTTACAGGGTCTCCTACAATGAGCAGTTCTTC.

CDR3 protein: CASSQGAGRTYEQYF. As DNA, the CDR3 is TGTGCCAGCAGCCAAGGAGCCGGGCGAACCTACGAGCAGTACTTC. The V call is TRBV14, the J call TRBJ2-7, with no clear D. Per germline, CDR1 SGHDN and CDR2 FVKESK. The CDR3 is made up of 15 amino acids. The V and J ends lost 1 base and 2 bases respectively, with 12 bases between them. The full variable domain, its missing parts supplied by reference TRBV14 and TRBJ2-7, is EAGVTQFPSHSVIEKGQTVTLRCDPISGHDNLYWYRRVMGKEIKFLLHFVKESKQDESGMPNNRFLAERTGGTYSTLKVQPAELEDSGVYFCASSQGAGRTYEQYFGPGTRLTVT.

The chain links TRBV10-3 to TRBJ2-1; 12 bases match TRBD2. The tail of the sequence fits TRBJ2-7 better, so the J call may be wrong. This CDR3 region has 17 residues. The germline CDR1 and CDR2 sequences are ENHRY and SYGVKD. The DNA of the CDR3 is TGTGCCATCAGAAGCCTAGCGGGAGGGAGCTCCTACAATGAGCAGTACTTC. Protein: CAIRSLAGGSSYNEQYF.